Listed below are T cell receptor beta chains from one sample, sequenced in a study of cytomegalovirus exposure and HLA in healthy donors. Repertoires were generated with immunoSEQ multiplex PCR, while TCRdb's copy carries only in-frame clones and drops some. The data show 120,000 to 150,000 clones, with around 90% seen just once and 8.7% held by the top ten. The sample taken for sequencing was PBMCs. These receptors came from a young man in good health and CMV-seropositive. Each CDR3 is given with its conserved first and last residue. Each record gives: clone size, D gene, V gene, J gene, CDR3 DNA, CDR3 protein. D genes are given only for firm matches. Expanded clones are given a class, and other clones once, few, many or no size at all.

>NA|NA|TRBV19|TRBJ2-3
TGTGCCAGTAGTATAGATCCCCGCCTAGGGAGTACGCAGTATTTT
CASSIDPRLGSTQYF
>NA|TRBD1|TRBV6-6|TRBJ2-5
TGTGCCAGCAGCCTCTCGACAGGGGGCAGGGAGACCCAGTACTTC
CASSLSTGGRETQYF
>NA|TRBD2|TRBV5-6|TRBJ2-7
TGTGCCAGCAGCTGGGGGAGGGGCGAGCAGTACTTC
CASSWGRGEQYF
>NA|TRBD1|TRBV18|TRBJ2-1
TGTGCCAGCTCCCCGGGACAGGGACCCAATGAGCAGTTCTTC
CASSPGQGPNEQFF
>NA|TRBD2|TRBV5-4|TRBJ2-1
TGTGCCAGCAGCCAAAGACTAGCGGGAGAAAATGAGCAGTTCTTC
CASSQRLAGENEQFF
>once|TRBD1|TRBV19|TRBJ1-2
TGTGCCAGTAGTATTTGGGGTGGGGACAGGGGTTACCCTCCCTATGGCTACACCTTC
CASSIWGGDRGYPPYGYTF
>NA|NA|TRBV15|TRBJ2-7
TGTGCCACCAGCTCCGGGACTTCCTACGAGCAGTACTTC
CATSSGTSYEQYF
>NA|TRBD2|TRBV5-6|TRBJ2-5
TGTGCCAGCAGCACGACTAGCGGGAGTCGAGAGACCCAGTACTTC
CASSTTSGSRETQYF
>NA|NA|TRBV27|TRBJ1-6
TGTGCCAGCAGTTTAGGGGCAGGCCTAGGGGGTTATAATTCACCCCTCCACTTT
CASSLGAGLGGYNSPLHF
>NA|TRBD1|TRBV7-6|TRBJ2-1
TGTGCCAGCAGCTTAGCCCCTCCGGACAGGACTCTCTCCTACAATGAGCAGTTCTTC
CASSLAPPDRTLSYNEQFF
>NA|NA|TRBV19|TRBJ1-3
TGTGCCAGTAGTAGGGGAGCCTCTGGAAACACCATATATTTT
CASSRGASGNTIYF
>NA|NA|TRBV5-1|TRBJ2-5
TGCGCCAGCGGGGACGGGACAACGACCCCGGCAAAAGAGACCCAGTACTTC
CASGDGTTTPAKETQYF
>few|NA|TRBV6-5|TRBJ1-5
TGTGCCAGCAGTTACTCGATCGGGCAGCCCCAGCATTTT
CASSYSIGQPQHF
>NA|TRBD1|TRBV2|TRBJ1-4
TGTGCCAGCAGTAGGACAGGGAATGAAAAACTGTTTTTT
CASSRTGNEKLFF
>NA|NA|TRBV5-8|TRBJ2-5
TGTGCCAGCAGCGGGCAGAGGACCCAGTACTTC
CASSGQRTQYF
>NA|NA|TRBV9|TRBJ2-7
TGTGCCAGCAGCGTAGGATTAGACTACGAGCAGTACTTC
CASSVGLDYEQYF
>NA|TRBD2|TRBV2|TRBJ2-3
TGTGCCACTCACAGCGGGGGGGCCAGAGATACGCAGTATTTT
CATHSGGARDTQYF
>NA|NA|TRBV13|TRBJ2-7
TGTGCCAGCAGCTTCGACTCCCACGAGCAGTACTTC
CASSFDSHEQYF
>few|NA|TRBV7-9|TRBJ2-7
TGTGCCAGCAGCTTAAAGGGGTCGGTTGAGCAGTACTTC
CASSLKGSVEQYF
>NA|TRBD1|TRBV2|TRBJ1-2
TGTGCCGGGCGACAGGGGGGGAATAACTATGGCTACACCTTC
CAGRQGGNNYGYTF
>NA|NA|TRBV6-4|TRBJ1-2
TGTGCCAGCAGTGAAGATACAGGGTATTTCGGCTACACCTTC
CASSEDTGYFGYTF
>NA|NA|TRBV9|TRBJ2-3
TGTGCCAGCAGCGCCATATTCCCGGGACTCTCCACAGATACGCAGTATTTT
CASSAIFPGLSTDTQYF
>NA|NA|TRBV25-1|TRBJ2-5
TGTGCCAGCAGTGAATTGCAGGTTTACCAAGAGACCCAGTACTTC
CASSELQVYQETQYF
>NA|NA|TRBV6-1|TRBJ1-2
TGTGCCAGCAGTGGAGCGACAGGCACCTTTCGGGGCTACACCTTC
CASSGATGTFRGYTF
>once|TRBD2|TRBV27|TRBJ2-1
TGTGCCAGCAGTCCGTCGAGCGGGGAAAGTAACAATGAGCAGTTCTTC
CASSPSSGESNNEQFF
>NA|NA|TRBV5-3|TRBJ1-2
TGTGCCAGAAGCACGCGAGGGAATGGCTACACCTTC
CARSTRGNGYTF
>NA|TRBD2|TRBV9|TRBJ2-3
TGTGCCAGCAGCTCCAGACGGCTAGCGGGGAGCACAGATACGCAGTATTTT
CASSSRRLAGSTDTQYF
>NA|NA|TRBV19|TRBJ2-3
TGTGCCAGTAGTATCGGTGGGGGGGCAGCTGATACGCAGTATTTT
CASSIGGGAADTQYF
>NA|TRBD2|TRBV6-1|TRBJ2-3
TGTGCCAGCTTAGCGGGAACCCCCCCAGATACGCAGTATTTT
CASLAGTPPDTQYF
>NA|NA|TRBV9|TRBJ1-2
TGTGCCAGCAGCGGAGGAGTCGGGGGGCGCCTCTATGGCTACACCTTC
CASSGGVGGRLYGYTF
>NA|TRBD1|TRBV2|TRBJ2-5
TGTGCCAGCATATCTGGGACAGGGGTAAAAGAGACCCAGTACTTC
CASISGTGVKETQYF
>few|NA|TRBV7-8|TRBJ2-1
TGTGCCAGCAGCTACCGGGAAAAACCCTACAATGAGCAGTTCTTC
CASSYREKPYNEQFF
>NA|TRBD1|TRBV5-5|TRBJ2-7
TGTGCCAGCAGCTTTGGTACAGGGGGCGTGTACGAGCAGTACTTC
CASSFGTGGVYEQYF
>few|NA|TRBV18|TRBJ1-2
TGTGCCAGCTCTCCCAGGGCTAACTATGGCTACACCTTC
CASSPRANYGYTF
>NA|NA|TRBV6-1|TRBJ2-5
TGTGCCAGCGAATGGGACTTTCAAGAGACCCAGTACTTC
CASEWDFQETQYF
>NA|TRBD1|TRBV6-1|TRBJ1-4
TGTGCCAGCAGTGGGGACAGGGGAAATGAAAAACTGTTTTTT
CASSGDRGNEKLFF
>NA|TRBD2|TRBV7-6|TRBJ2-5
TGTGCCAGCAGCTATAGCGGGGGTGGCGAGACCCAGTACTTC
CASSYSGGGETQYF
>NA|NA|TRBV5-1|TRBJ2-1
TGCGCCAGCAGCTTTGGAGCTGCGAGCTCCTACAATGAGCAGTTCTTC
CASSFGAASSYNEQFF
>NA|TRBD2|TRBV2|TRBJ2-3
TGTGCCAGCAGTGAAGCGCTAGCGGGAGTTCCAGATACGCAGTATTTT
CASSEALAGVPDTQYF
>NA|TRBD2|TRBV9|TRBJ2-3
TGTGCCAGCAGCGTAGGGTCATTAGCGGGGCACCACACAGATACGCAGTATTTT
CASSVGSLAGHHTDTQYF